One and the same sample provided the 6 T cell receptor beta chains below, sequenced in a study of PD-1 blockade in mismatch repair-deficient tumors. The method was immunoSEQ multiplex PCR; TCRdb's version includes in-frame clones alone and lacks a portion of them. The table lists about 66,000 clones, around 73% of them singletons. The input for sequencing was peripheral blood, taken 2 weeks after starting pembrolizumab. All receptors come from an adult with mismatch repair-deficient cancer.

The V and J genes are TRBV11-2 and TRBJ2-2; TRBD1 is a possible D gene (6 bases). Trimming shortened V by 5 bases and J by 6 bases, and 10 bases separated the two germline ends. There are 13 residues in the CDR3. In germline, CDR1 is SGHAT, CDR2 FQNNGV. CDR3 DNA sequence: TGTGCCAGCAGCCAGGGGAGATCCGGGGAGCTGTTTTTT. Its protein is CASSQGRSGELFF.

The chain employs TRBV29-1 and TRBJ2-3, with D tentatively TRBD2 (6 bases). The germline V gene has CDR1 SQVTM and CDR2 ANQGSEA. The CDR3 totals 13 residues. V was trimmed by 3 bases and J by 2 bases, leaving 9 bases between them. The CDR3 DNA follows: TGCAGCGTTGAGGGGGGTGTCACAGATACGCAGTATTTT. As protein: CSVEGGVTDTQYF.

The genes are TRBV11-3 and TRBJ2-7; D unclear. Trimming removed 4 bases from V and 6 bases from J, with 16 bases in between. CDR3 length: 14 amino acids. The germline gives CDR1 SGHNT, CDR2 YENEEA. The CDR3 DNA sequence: TGTGCCAGCAGCTCTCCCGGGCTGCACCTCGAGCAGTACTTC. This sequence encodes CASSSPGLHLEQYF. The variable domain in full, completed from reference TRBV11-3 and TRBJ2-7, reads EAGVVQSPRYKIIEKKQPVAFWCNPISGHNTLYWYLQNLGQGPELLIRYENEEAVDDSQLPKDRFSAERLKGVDSTLKIQPAELGDSAVYLCASSSPGLHLEQYFGPGTRLTVT.

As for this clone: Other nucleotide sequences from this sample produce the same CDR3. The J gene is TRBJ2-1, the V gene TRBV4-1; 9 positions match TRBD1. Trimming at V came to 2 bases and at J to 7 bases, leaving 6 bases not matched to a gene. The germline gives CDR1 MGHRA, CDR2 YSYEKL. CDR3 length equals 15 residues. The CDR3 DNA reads TGCGCCAGCAGCCAATCTGGGACAGGGAATAATGAGCAGTTCTTC. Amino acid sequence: CASSQSGTGNNEQFF.

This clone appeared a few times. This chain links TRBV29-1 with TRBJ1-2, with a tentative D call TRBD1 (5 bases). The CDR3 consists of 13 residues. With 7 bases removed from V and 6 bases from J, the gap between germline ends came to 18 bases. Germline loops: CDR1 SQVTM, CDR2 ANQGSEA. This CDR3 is CSAPTWGEDGYTF. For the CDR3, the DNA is TGCAGCGCCCCGACTTGGGGGGAGGATGGCTACACCTTC.

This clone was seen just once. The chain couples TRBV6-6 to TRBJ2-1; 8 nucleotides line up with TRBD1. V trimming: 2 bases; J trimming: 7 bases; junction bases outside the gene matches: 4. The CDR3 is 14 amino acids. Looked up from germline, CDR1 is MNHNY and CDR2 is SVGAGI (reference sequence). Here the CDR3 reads CASSYGQGSNEQFF. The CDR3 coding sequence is TGTGCCAGCAGTTACGGACAGGGTTCAAATGAGCAGTTCTTC.